The source of this T cell receptor beta chain is a study of blood T cell repertoires in COVID-19. The CDR3 loop spans 15 amino acids. Trimming removed 0 bases from V and 6 bases from J, with 10 bases in between. CDR1 SGDLS and CDR2 YYNGEE come from the germline V gene. Profiled with immunoSEQ multiplex PCR; TCRdb holds only in-frame clones, not every one. Of hundreds of thousands of clones detected, about nine tenths appear once; the ten largest clones hold 7.2%. The V gene is TRBV9, the J gene TRBJ1-6; D is unresolved. The sequenced material came from peripheral blood. This TCR came from a man aged 55-75 years who had recovered from COVID-19. CDR3 loop: CASSVGQVFNSPLHF. The CDR3 DNA reads as TGTGCCAGCAGCGTAGGGCAGGTTTTTAATTCACCCCTCCACTTT.